Listed here is a single T cell receptor (beta chain). Its specificity is not known. These data originate in a study of cytotoxic CD8 clonotypes in ibrutinib-treated CLL. Study overall: Specimens for response were gathered following a median approximately 12 months of therapy, spanning 6 to 36.

Findings of the study overall: Clonality increased with ibrutinib response but returned toward baseline at progression.

CDR3 size: 16 residues. The V and J ends lost 6 bases and 4 bases, in that order; junction bases with no gene match: 8. Germline assignment: CDR1 SNHLY and CDR2 FYNNEI. The data were produced by immunoSEQ multiplex PCR, yet TCRdb's version contains in-frame clones alone and is incomplete. The sample carries tens of thousands of clones, approximately 68% recorded once. The source of this sequence is a human donor with chronic lymphocytic leukemia. The chain recombines TRBV2 with TRBJ1-4; 10 bases map to TRBD1. The source material was PBMCs, sampled after 24 months of ibrutinib treatment. The CDR3 spells CASRATGGAYNEKLFF. Here the CDR3 DNA reads TGTGCCAGCAGGGCGACAGGGGGCGCGTATAATGAAAAACTGTTTTTT.